Following are 26 T cell receptor beta chains from one sample sequenced in a study of T cell repertoires in cytomegalovirus infection. TCRdb processed the reads anew with MiXCR; each CDR3 protein has one entry. The sample includes about 180,000 distinct CDR3 sequences, roughly a sixth of them seen just once. The sample taken for sequencing was CD8+ T cells from PBMCs. The receptors come from a human donor in good health (CMV status not recorded). Some clones in this sample may be carry-over from other donors' samples.

V and J are TRBV11-2 and TRBJ2-3; 11 bases align to TRBD2. The CDR3 consists of 16 residues. Germline loops: CDR1 SGHAT, CDR2 FQNNGV. V lost 5 bases, J lost 4 bases, and 8 bases stayed unmatched. CDR3 amino acids: CASSPRLAGFSDTQYF. The CDR3 DNA reads TGTGCCAGCAGCCCACGACTAGCGGGGTTCTCAGATACGCAGTATTTT.

This clonotype was counted a few times. The V call is TRBV7-8, the J call TRBJ1-6; weak D call: TRBD1 (5 bases). The CDR3 extends over 15 amino acids. CDR1 is SGHVS, CDR2 FQNEAQ, per germline. The V end lost 7 bases, the J end lost 5 bases, and 15 bases lay between the germline ends. Here the CDR3 reads CASIKGARNNSPLHF. The CDR3 bases are TGTGCCAGCATAAAAGGGGCGAGGAATAATTCACCCCTCCACTTT.

The sample holds a few counts of this clonotype. The chain joins TRBV2 to TRBJ1-2, with TRBD1 matching over 9 bases. V trimming: 5 bases; J trimming: 3 bases; junction bases outside the gene matches: 7. CDR3 length equals 15 residues. In germline, CDR1 is SNHLY, CDR2 FYNNEI. The CDR3 loop is CASSPPGQGYYGYTF. The CDR3 nucleotides read TGTGCCAGCAGTCCCCCGGGACAGGGATACTATGGCTACACCTTC.

This clonotype was seen many times. The chain uses TRBV19 and TRBJ1-5, with D possibly being TRBD1 (5 bases). CDR3 length: 15 residues. Germline values: CDR1 LNHDA, CDR2 SQIVND (reference sequence). The germline V and J ends were trimmed by 2 bases and 5 bases, with 13 bases remaining between them. Here the CDR3 reads CASSISLGTYQPQHF. CDR3 DNA: TGTGCCAGTAGTATATCTTTGGGGACTTATCAGCCCCAGCATTTT.

There are a few counts of this clonotype. The chain carries TRBV24-1 and TRBJ2-7; D ambiguous. Trimming took off 3 bases at V and 1 base at J, with 6 bases between the two ends. The CDR3 is made up of 13 amino acids. CDR1 is KGHDR and CDR2 is SFDVKD in the germline V gene. CDR3 residues: CATSDEVSYEQYF. CDR3 sequence (DNA): TGTGCCACCAGTGATGAAGTTTCCTACGAGCAGTACTTC.

This clonotype was recorded a few times. The V gene is TRBV30, the J gene TRBJ1-2; TRBD1 matches at 10 bases. The CDR3 has 15 amino acids. Germline values: CDR1 GTSNPN, CDR2 SVGIG (reference sequence). The V gene end was trimmed by 4 bases and the J gene end by 4 bases; junction bases not matched to a gene: 9. CDR3 residues: CAWTDGTGVPYGYTF. The CDR3 region has the DNA TGTGCCTGGACCGATGGGACAGGGGTCCCCTATGGCTACACCTTC.

The rearrangement uses TRBV7-2 and TRBJ1-1; a possible D gene is TRBD1 (5 bases). Germline-derived CDR1 and CDR2 are SGHTA and FQGNSA. CDR3 size: 17 residues. Deletions cut 5 bases from V and 5 bases from J, with 24 bases between. The CDR3 coding sequence is TGTGCCAGCAGCCAGGGAGGCCGGGTACTACGAGGAACTGAAGCTTTCTTT. Its translation: CASSQGGRVLRGTEAFF.

The rearrangement joins TRBV10-3 to TRBJ1-2, with TRBD1 as a possible D gene (5 bases). The CDR3 length is 11 residues. Between the trimmed V and J ends, which lost 6 bases and 3 bases, there was a span of 5 bases. Germline V gene sequence: CDR1 ENHRY, CDR2 SYGVKD. The CDR3 nucleotides are TGTGCCATCAGGACAGACTATGGCTACACCTTC. Residues: CAIRTDYGYTF.

This clonotype was observed a few times. The V gene is TRBV11-2, the J gene TRBJ2-2; D remains unclear. Trimming removed 5 bases from V and 4 bases from J, with 11 bases in between. The CDR3 is made up of 14 amino acids. CDR1 and CDR2 (germline): SGHAT, FQNNGV. CDR3 DNA: TGTGCCAGCAGCCTTCCGGATTTCACCGGGGAGCTGTTTTTT. This encodes CASSLPDFTGELFF.

The chain has TRBV4-1 and TRBJ1-5, with D unclear. Looked up from germline, CDR1 is MGHRA and CDR2 is YSYEKL. The CDR3 runs 14 residues. The V and J ends lost 8 bases and 2 bases respectively, with 13 bases between them. The CDR3 reads CASAQRDGNQPQHF. Here the CDR3 DNA reads TGCGCCAGCGCCCAACGGGATGGCAATCAGCCCCAGCATTTT.

The chain uses TRBV28 and TRBJ2-7; 7 bases fit TRBD2. From germline, CDR1 is MDHEN and CDR2 SYDVKM. The trim removed 4 bases at V and 2 bases at J, leaving 5 bases unmatched. CDR3 size: 14 residues. The CDR3 loop reads CASSWSSGPYEQYF. The CDR3 coding sequence is TGTGCCAGCAGTTGGAGTAGCGGGCCCTACGAGCAGTACTTC.

This clonotype showed up just a few times. V is TRBV4-2 and J is TRBJ1-2; perhaps TRBD1 as D (5 bases). V shed 0 bases and J shed 4 bases, with 15 bases lying between them. The CDR3 loop spans 16 amino acids. Germline V lookup: CDR1 LGHNA, CDR2 YNFKEQ. The CDR3 loop reads CASSQEVGGTPYGYTF. In DNA, the CDR3 is TGTGCCAGCAGCCAAGAAGTTGGTGGGACTCCCTATGGCTACACCTTC.

The rearrangement joins TRBV29-1 to TRBJ2-1; D gene unclear. Looked up from germline, CDR1 is SQVTM and CDR2 is ANQGSEA. The CDR3 loop spans 13 amino acids. Trimming left V 1 base short and J 5 bases short, with 9 bases between. CDR3 residues: CSVEGRRDNEQFF. The CDR3 DNA reads TGCAGCGTTGAAGGGAGACGGGACAATGAGCAGTTCTTC.

This clonotype was detected only a few times. This chain uses TRBV27 with TRBJ2-7; TRBD2 is a possible D gene (7 bases). Germline V gene data show CDR1 as MNHEY and CDR2 as SMNVEV (reference sequence). V gave up 6 bases and J gave up 6 bases, with 24 bases separating them. The CDR3 consists of 16 residues. As DNA, the CDR3 is TGTGCCAGCAGAACTCCCAGTCGGGGGGCAGGGCTCGAGCAGTACTTC. Encoded protein: CASRTPSRGAGLEQYF.

The genes are TRBV27 and TRBJ1-1; D is undetermined. This CDR3 region has 13 residues. The V gene's germline CDR1 is MNHEY and CDR2 SMNVEV (reference sequence). Trimming cost V 3 bases and J 4 bases, with 9 bases left between them. In DNA, the CDR3 is TGTGCCAGCAGTTTCTCCGGGAGCACTGAAGCTTTCTTT. It specifies CASSFSGSTEAFF.

This clonotype was recorded a few times. The J gene is TRBJ2-5, the V gene TRBV28, with 14 bases matching TRBD2. The V gene end was trimmed by 3 bases and the J gene end by 5 bases; junction bases not matched to a gene: 5. There are 16 residues in the CDR3. CDR1 and CDR2 (germline): MDHEN, SYDVKM. The CDR3 sequence: CASSFPTSGGAETQYF. The DNA for the CDR3 is TGTGCCAGCAGTTTCCCGACTAGCGGGGGGGCGGAGACCCAGTACTTC.

This chain uses TRBV28 with TRBJ1-2, with TRBD1 matching 7 bases. CDR1 is MDHEN and CDR2 is SYDVKM in the germline V gene. The CDR3 runs to 17 residues. The junction had 14 bases not matched to a gene; V was cut back by 3 bases and J by 4 bases. The CDR3 reads CASSFPTGTGATYGYTF. The CDR3 region has the DNA TGTGCCAGCAGTTTTCCCACGGGAACAGGGGCAACCTATGGCTACACCTTC.

The V and J genes are TRBV12-3 or TRBV12-4 and TRBJ1-5; D unresolved. This CDR3 contains 15 residues. Trimming pared 6 bases from V and 4 bases from J, leaving 16 bases between. The DNA of the CDR3 is TGTGCCAGCAGCCCGGGAGGTGATTCAAATCAGCCCCAGCATTTT. Protein: CASSPGGDSNQPQHF.

The V gene is TRBV5-5, the J gene TRBJ1-1; D is unclear. Per the germline V gene, CDR1 is SGHKS and CDR2 is YYEKEE (reference sequence). The CDR3 spans 15 residues. The V end was cut by 1 base, the J end by 6 bases, with 16 bases between. This CDR3 reads CASSLFEGARAEAFF. CDR3 DNA sequence: TGTGCCAGCAGCTTGTTTGAGGGCGCGAGAGCTGAAGCTTTCTTT.

Only a few counts were recorded for this clonotype. This chain uses TRBV5-5 with TRBJ2-6; 8 bases are shared with TRBD1. Germline V gives CDR1 SGHKS, CDR2 YYEKEE (reference sequence). The CDR3 is made up of 19 amino acids. V was pared by 5 bases and J by 1 base, with 14 bases of the junction left unmatched. The CDR3: CASRYSGTGIPSGANVLTF. Written as DNA, the CDR3 is TGTGCCAGCAGATATTCCGGGACAGGAATCCCATCTGGGGCCAACGTCCTGACTTTC.

This sequence joins TRBV6-2 or TRBV6-3 and TRBJ2-7, with no clear D. This CDR3 region has 14 residues. Trimming stripped 5 bases from V and 3 bases from J, with 14 bases between. Germline V gene sequence: CDR1 MNHEY, CDR2 SVGEGT. CDR3 sequence: CASSSHGRVYEQYF. CDR3 DNA sequence: TGTGCCAGCAGTAGCCACGGACGGGTCTACGAGCAGTACTTC.

This clonotype appeared a few times. Written as DNA, the CDR3 is TGCGCCAGCAGCCAAGATGGGGGTAATGGCTATGGCTACACCTTC. Translated: CASSQDGGNGYGYTF. This chain connects TRBV4-1 to TRBJ1-2; D is perhaps TRBD1 (5 bases). The CDR3 has 15 residues. The V gene lost 0 bases and the J gene lost 4 bases, with 12 bases spanning the gap. Germline V CDR1 and CDR2: MGHRA, YSYEKL.

This chain connects TRBV7-6 to TRBJ2-7; TRBD2 agrees at 11 bases. This CDR3 contains 18 residues. J lost 0 bases, V lost 3 bases, and 10 bases had no gene match. Germline lookup yields CDR1 SGHVS and CDR2 FNYEAQ. CDR3 DNA: TGTGCCAGCAGCTTGTTCCTAGCGGGGGGTGAAAGCTCCTACGAGCAGTACTTC. It translates to CASSLFLAGGESSYEQYF. Looking up the rest from reference TRBV7-6 and TRBJ2-7 gives the full variable domain: GAGVSQSPRYKVTKRGQDVALRCDPISGHVSLYWYRQALGQGPEFLTYFNYEAQQDKSGLPNDRFSAERPEGSISTLTIQRTEQRDSAMYRCASSLFLAGGESSYEQYFGPGTRLTVT.

This clonotype occurred a few times. An end of the junction differs from the germline gene, which may be a read error. The chain couples TRBV4-1 to TRBJ1-1, with 9 bases lining up with TRBD1. This CDR3 comprises 14 residues. Per germline, CDR1 MGHRA and CDR2 YSYEKL. The CDR3 bases are TGTGCCAGCAGAAACAGGGGGCTGGACACTGAAGCTTTCTTT. Translated: CASRNRGLDTEAFF.

The chain employs TRBV4-1 and TRBJ1-5, with 7 bases that match TRBD1. This CDR3 has 16 amino acids. Losses at the gene ends were 1 base for V and 7 bases for J; bases not matched to a gene: 10. CDR1 is MGHRA, CDR2 YSYEKL, per germline. In DNA, the CDR3 is TGCGCCAGCAGCCAAGTTGACAGGGAGGGGGGGCAGCCCCAGCATTTT. The encoded protein is CASSQVDREGGQPQHF.

This chain uses TRBV2 with TRBJ2-6; D is unresolved. The CDR3 is 17 residues long. CDR1 SNHLY and CDR2 FYNNEI come from the germline V gene. Trimming pared 5 bases from V and 1 base from J, leaving 15 bases between. CDR3: CASSPLSLDSGANVLTF. The DNA for the CDR3 is TGTGCCAGCAGTCCGCTTTCTCTGGATTCTGGGGCCAACGTCCTGACTTTC.